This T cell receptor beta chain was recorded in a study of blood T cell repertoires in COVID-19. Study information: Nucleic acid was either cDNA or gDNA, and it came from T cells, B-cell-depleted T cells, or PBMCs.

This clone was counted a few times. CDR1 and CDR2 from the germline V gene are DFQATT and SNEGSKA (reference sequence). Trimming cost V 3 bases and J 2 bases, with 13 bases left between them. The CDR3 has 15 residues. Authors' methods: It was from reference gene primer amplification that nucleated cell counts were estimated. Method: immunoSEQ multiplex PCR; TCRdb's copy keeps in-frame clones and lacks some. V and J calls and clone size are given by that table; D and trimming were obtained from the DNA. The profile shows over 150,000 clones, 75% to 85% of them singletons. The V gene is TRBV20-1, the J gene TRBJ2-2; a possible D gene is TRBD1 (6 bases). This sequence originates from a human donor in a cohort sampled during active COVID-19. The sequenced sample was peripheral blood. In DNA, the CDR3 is TGCAGTGCTAGTTGGGCAGGGGTAAACACCGGGGAGCTGTTTTTT. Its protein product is CSASWAGVNTGELFF.